The sequence of this TCR beta chain was determined in a study of response to subunit inactivated influenza vaccine. Points on this clonotype: Its specificity is not known.

TCRdb reprocessed the RT-PCR reads via MiXCR and lists one record per CDR3 protein. This sample has about 500,000 distinct CDR3 sequences, with about 15% found just once. The V gene's germline CDR1 is SGHRS and CDR2 YFSETQ. Trimming pared 2 bases from V and 6 bases from J, leaving 12 bases between. CDR3 length equals 14 residues. Regarding the study as a whole: The authors proposed limited new T cell recruitment per seasonal influenza vaccination.

The receptor's source is a man aged 45-69 years who received an inactivated influenza vaccine. Specimen: CD4+ T cells sorted from PBMCs, collected about 23 months after vaccination. The chain couples TRBV5-1 to TRBJ2-1; either TRBD1 or TRBD2 may supply D (6 bases each). The CDR3 coding sequence is TGCGCCAGCAGCTTTGGGGGGCAGCGCAATGAGCAGTTCTTC. Residues: CASSFGGQRNEQFF.